The clone carrying this T cell receptor beta chain has a handful of counts. Its cognate antigen is unknown. The source of the sample is a study of persistence of HIV-infected CD4 T cells. Sequencing used immunoSEQ version 4 in survey mode. TCRdb's table, derived via immunoSEQ multiplex PCR, lists solely in-frame clones and lacks some. The table has tens of thousands of clones, 65% to 80% seen once; the top ten hold around 1.7%. Germline CDR1 MNHEY, CDR2 SMNVEV (reference sequence). The CDR3 length is 14 residues. The germline V and J ends were trimmed by 2 bases and 9 bases, with 11 bases remaining between them. The stimulus was an HIV-1 Gag 15-mer peptide pool, about 1 ug/peptide/mL. CD40L-negative CD69-negative CD45RO-high memory CD4+ T cells were sorted as populations depleted of antigen-responding cells. Adults with HIV-1 started suppressive ART while chronically infected. Inclusion required CMV-positive serology and CD4+ counts above 400 cells/uL.

The specimen was CD4+ T cells sorted from PBMCs after approximately 19-hour stimulation, collected from a patient who received antiretroviral therapy. This TCR derives from an adult man with HIV who was CMV-seropositive. The chain has TRBV27 and TRBJ1-6; possible D gene TRBD1, 5 bases. The CDR3 reads CASSLTGPTSPLHF. CDR3 in DNA: TGTGCCAGCAGTTTAACGGGACCGACTTCACCCCTCCACTTT.